This TCR beta chain appears in the sequencing data of a study of T cells after yellow fever vaccination. Study overall: Four memory subsets, EM, EMRA, CM and Tscm, were sorted by CD3, CD45RA, CCR7, CD95.

CDR1 and CDR2 (germline): LGHNA, YNFKEQ. The CDR3 is 18 amino acids. The junction had 12 bases not matched to a gene; V was cut back by 0 bases and J by 7 bases. TCRdb itself ran the 5' RACE reads through MiXCR, one entry per CDR3 protein. The profile shows roughly 9,300 distinct CDR3 sequences, around 5% of them singletons. This clonotype was recorded at least ten times. General observations from the study: Some clonotypes, a small share, were shared between CD4 and CD8 compartments.

The sample in question was PBMCs, either bulk or a sorted T-cell subset (CD4+, CD8+, memory, or dextramer-sorted; not recorded which), obtained more than 13 days after the first yellow fever vaccination. This receptor was taken from a man aged 18-30 years who received the YFV17D yellow fever vaccine. This sequence joins TRBV4-2 and TRBJ2-1, with 10 bases that match TRBD1. DNA of the CDR3: TGTGCCAGCAGCCAAGATCCCCCCGGGGGACAGGGGCGGAATGAGCAGTTCTTC. Translating gives CASSQDPPGGQGRNEQFF.